The 30 T cell receptor beta chains given below trace back to one sample, sequenced in a study of T cells in Graves' hyperthyroidism and ophthalmopathy. What was amplified from RNA transcripts were TCR beta CDR3 regions. The HTBI set primed first-round TCR CDR3 RT-PCR. Each CDR3 protein is one row after TCRdb ran MiXCR on the multiplex PCR reads. The repertoire has about 520,000 distinct CDR3 sequences, roughly 25% of them found once; the top ten carry about 11%. Sequencing used blood. These receptors were obtained from a woman aged 30 to 39 with Graves' ophthalmopathy.

This clonotype was found a few times. A junction boundary mismatches the germline segment, possibly from a read error. The chain links TRBV2 to TRBJ2-4; 10 nucleotides match TRBD1. Germline CDR1 and CDR2: SNHLY and FYNNEI. CDR3 length: 12 amino acids. This CDR3 reads CAGGQGKDIKYF. The DNA for the CDR3 is TGTGCCGGGGGACAGGGGAAAGACATTAAGTACTTC.

The chain links TRBV12-3 or TRBV12-4 to TRBJ1-2; the D gene is possibly TRBD1 (5 bases). Trimming shortened V by 9 bases and J by 4 bases, and 21 bases separated the two germline ends. The CDR3 runs to 15 residues. The CDR3 loop reads CASSLGAYSGYGYTF. CDR3 nucleotide sequence: TGTGCCAGTTCCCTCGGGGCCTACTCGGGCTATGGCTACACCTTC.

V gene TRBV10-3 combines with J gene TRBJ1-1; D remains ambiguous. Deletions cut 3 bases from V and 2 bases from J, with 4 bases between. The V gene's germline CDR1 is ENHRY and CDR2 SYGVKD. This CDR3 has 12 residues. The CDR3 nucleotides are TGTGCCATCAGTGAACCAAACACTGAAGCTTTCTTT. Protein sequence: CAISEPNTEAFF.

This clonotype turned up a few times. The rearrangement links TRBV28 to TRBJ2-1; TRBD2 agrees at 10 bases. Germline V gene data show CDR1 as MDHEN and CDR2 as SYDVKM. V was pared by 7 bases and J by 7 bases, with 7 bases of the junction left unmatched. This CDR3 spans 14 amino acids. CDR3 residues: CASKERGGLNEQFF. CDR3 DNA: TGTGCCAGCAAGGAGCGGGGGGGCCTAAATGAGCAGTTCTTC.

Ten or more counts support this clonotype. The CDR3 DNA sequence: TGTGCCAGCAGTTCCACCAGGGAGTCCGGAAACACCATATATTTT. Protein sequence: CASSSTRESGNTIYF. The chain couples TRBV12-3 or TRBV12-4 to TRBJ1-3, with D maybe TRBD1 (5 bases). Trimming took off 4 bases at V and 4 bases at J, with 14 bases between the two ends. The CDR3 is 15 residues long.

Ten or more counts support this clonotype. The rearrangement joins TRBV4-1 to TRBJ2-2, with a weak D call TRBD2 (7 bases). This CDR3 contains 19 residues. Germline-derived CDR1 and CDR2 are MGHRA and YSYEKL. V was trimmed by 2 bases and J by 5 bases, leaving 24 bases between them. CDR3 in amino acids: CASSQYVLIGGPQTGELFF. CDR3 nucleotide sequence: TGCGCCAGCAGCCAATACGTTTTAATCGGGGGGCCACAAACCGGGGAGCTGTTTTTT.

The J gene is TRBJ2-7, the V gene TRBV29-1; no definite D call. The V end was cut by 6 bases, the J end by 4 bases, with 16 bases between. The CDR3 runs to 13 residues. Germline-derived CDR1 and CDR2 are SQVTM and ANQGSEA. CDR3 region: CSVVFSSNYEQYF. CDR3 DNA: TGCAGCGTCGTCTTCAGCTCCAATTACGAGCAGTACTTC.

This clonotype was seen many times. This chain uses TRBV10-2 with TRBJ1-5; D is ambiguous. Trimming pared 2 bases from V and 3 bases from J, leaving 8 bases between. Germline loops: CDR1 WSHSY, CDR2 SAAADI. CDR3 length: 14 amino acids. The CDR3: CASSEGHLNQPQHF. The CDR3 DNA is TGCGCCAGCAGTGAGGGGCACCTCAATCAGCCCCAGCATTTT.

This clonotype was picked up a small number of times. V usage is TRBV7-9 and J usage is TRBJ1-1; 7 bases fit TRBD1. Trimming at V came to 10 bases and at J to 5 bases, leaving 10 bases not matched to a gene. The CDR3 covers 13 residues. From germline, CDR1 is SEHNR and CDR2 FQNEAQ (reference sequence). The CDR3 DNA follows: TGTGCCACGCTCGTCAGGGGGAGGACTGAAGCTTTCTTT. Translated, it gives CATLVRGRTEAFF.

This rearrangement joins TRBV20-1 to TRBJ2-7, with 9 nucleotides matching TRBD1. CDR1 is DFQATT and CDR2 is SNEGSKA in the germline V gene (reference sequence). Trimming at V came to 1 base and at J to 4 bases, leaving 5 bases not matched to a gene. CDR3 length equals 14 residues. CDR3 sequence: CSARVTGGRYEQYF. The CDR3 nucleotides read TGCAGTGCTAGAGTCACAGGGGGCAGGTACGAGCAGTACTTC.

Ten or more counts support this clonotype. This chain links TRBV10-3 with TRBJ2-7, with D possibly TRBD2 on 7 matching bases. Germline CDR1 is ENHRY and CDR2 is SYGVKD. Between the trimmed V and J ends, which lost 6 bases and 4 bases, there was a span of 22 bases. This CDR3 is 16 amino acids long. The CDR3 coding sequence is TGTGCCATCAGCAAAGTAGGGGGGGCCACTAAATACGAGCAGTACTTC. Its translation: CAISKVGGATKYEQYF.

This clonotype was recorded only once. This chain uses TRBV6-1 with TRBJ2-7, with D possibly being TRBD1 (8 bases). CDR3 length: 15 residues. Looked up from germline, CDR1 is MNHNS and CDR2 is SASEGT. V gave up 8 bases and J gave up 1 base, with 18 bases separating them. CDR3 in amino acids: CASVPGRTGSYEQYF. The CDR3 nucleotides are TGTGCCAGCGTCCCCGGGAGGACAGGGTCCTACGAGCAGTACTTC.

This clonotype was observed at least ten times. The rearrangement uses TRBV29-1 and TRBJ2-5; 10 positions agree with TRBD2. There are 12 residues in the CDR3. Trimming removed 5 bases from V and 4 bases from J; junction bases left unmatched: 1. Germline values: CDR1 SQVTM, CDR2 ANQGSEA. DNA for the CDR3: TGCAGCGTTCGGACTAGCGGAGAGACCCAGTACTTC. It yields the protein CSVRTSGETQYF.

This clonotype was seen only a few times. The rearrangement links TRBV27 to TRBJ2-5; 12 bases are shared with TRBD2. The germline gives CDR1 MNHEY, CDR2 SMNVEV (reference sequence). The CDR3 sequence is 16 residues long. The J segment lost 5 bases and the V segment lost 5 bases, leaving 9 bases of the junction unmatched. CDR3 nucleotide sequence: TGTGCCAGCAGTCCCTCGACTAGCGGGAGTGGTGAGACCCAGTACTTC. It codes for CASSPSTSGSGETQYF.

Many counts were recorded for this clonotype. The chain is built from TRBV7-8 and TRBJ1-1, with 10 nucleotides matching TRBD1. The length of the CDR3 is 19 residues. Germline V gene sequence: CDR1 SGHVS, CDR2 FQNEAQ. After removal of 5 bases from V and 6 bases from J, the junction contained 21 bases not matched to a gene. The CDR3 coding sequence is TGTGCCAGCAGCACCCGGACAGGGGGGCGGCTAGATGAACACGCTGAAGCTTTCTTT. Translation gives CASSTRTGGRLDEHAEAFF.

The chain links TRBV10-2 to TRBJ1-5, with unresolved D. Per germline, CDR1 WSHSY and CDR2 SAAADI. Trimming removed 9 bases at V and 2 bases at J, with 8 bases between. The CDR3 sequence is 12 residues long. The CDR3 coding sequence is TGCGCCAGTTGTATTGGCAATCAGCCCCAGCATTTT. Residues: CASCIGNQPQHF.

The rearrangement links TRBV28 to TRBJ2-7; D may be TRBD1 (6 bases). Trimming cost V 6 bases and J 9 bases, with 21 bases left between them. The CDR3 spans 14 residues. CDR1 and CDR2 from the germline V gene are MDHEN and SYDVKM. CDR3 protein: CASSPGVALRGQYF. The DNA for the CDR3 is TGTGCCAGCAGCCCAGGGGTGGCGCTACGCGGGCAGTACTTC. The whole variable domain, remainder taken from reference TRBV28 and TRBJ2-7, is DVKVTQSSRYLVKRTGEKVFLECVQDMDHENMFWYRQDPGLGLRLIYFSYDVKMKEKGDIPEGYSVSREKKERFSLILESASTNQTSMYLCASSPGVALRGQYFGPGTRLTVT.

In its sample, this clonotype was seen a few times. The V gene is TRBV9, the J gene TRBJ2-7; D is possibly TRBD2 (5 bases). CDR1 is SGDLS and CDR2 is YYNGEE in the germline V gene. The CDR3 runs 14 residues. The germline V and J ends were trimmed by 0 bases and 6 bases, with 13 bases remaining between them. The CDR3 loop reads CASSVGHGLGEQYF. The CDR3 DNA follows: TGTGCCAGCAGCGTAGGACATGGACTGGGCGAGCAGTACTTC.

The chain links TRBV28 to TRBJ1-2; D not resolved. Germline CDR1 and CDR2: MDHEN and SYDVKM. The CDR3 runs 16 residues. The V end was cut by 8 bases, the J end by 4 bases, with 23 bases between. CDR3 amino acids: CASVPTGSRMGYGYTF. The DNA for the CDR3 is TGTGCCAGCGTCCCCACGGGGTCCCGTATGGGCTATGGCTACACCTTC.

This CDR3 reads CASSEAGRVYEQYF. In DNA, the CDR3 is TGTGCCAGCAGTGAAGCAGGCAGGGTTTACGAGCAGTACTTC. V and J are TRBV6-1 and TRBJ2-7, with a tentative D call TRBD1 (5 bases). The germline V and J ends were trimmed by 0 bases and 4 bases, with 10 bases remaining between them. From germline, CDR1 is MNHNS and CDR2 SASEGT. The CDR3 extends over 14 amino acids.

The chain is built from TRBV12-5 and TRBJ1-1; no clear D gene. Germline loops: CDR1 LGHNT, CDR2 FRNRAP. V was clipped by 4 bases and J by 10 bases, with 19 bases between them. CDR3 length: 14 residues. CDR3 loop: CASGSRGARIVAFF. DNA for the CDR3: TGTGCTAGTGGTTCCCGTGGCGCCCGGATTGTAGCTTTCTTT.

This clonotype is a singleton in its sample. A much larger clone lies a single base off, so this may be a read error. This chain uses TRBV12-3 or TRBV12-4 with TRBJ1-5; TRBD1 matches at 8 bases. V was clipped by 6 bases and J by 7 bases; unmatched bases: 5. The CDR3 covers 13 residues. The CDR3: CASSATGEQPQHF. In DNA form, the CDR3 reads TGTGCCAGCAGCGCGACAGGGGAGCAGCCCCAGCATTTT.

The chain joins TRBV2 to TRBJ2-7; possibly TRBD1 for D (7 bases). Germline loops: CDR1 SNHLY, CDR2 FYNNEI. The CDR3 runs 14 residues. Trimming pared 7 bases from V and 3 bases from J, leaving 16 bases between. Here the CDR3 reads CASTLNRGLYEQYF. As DNA, the CDR3 is TGTGCCAGCACTTTAAACAGGGGACTCTACGAGCAGTACTTC. The whole variable domain, remainder taken from reference TRBV2 and TRBJ2-7, is EPEVTQTPSHQVTQMGQEVILRCVPISNHLYFYWYRQILGQKVEFLVSFYNNEISEKSEIFDDQFSVERPDGSNFTLKIRSTKLEDSAMYFCASTLNRGLYEQYFGPGTRLTVT.

The chain uses TRBV20-1 and TRBJ1-1; D is unclear. Germline V gives CDR1 DFQATT, CDR2 SNEGSKA (reference sequence). CDR3 length: 13 residues. Trimming stripped 3 bases from V and 1 base from J, with 9 bases between. The CDR3 reads CSARAWGNTEAFF. CDR3 bases: TGCAGTGCTAGGGCTTGGGGGAACACTGAAGCTTTCTTT.

This clonotype was detected many times. DNA of the CDR3: TGTGCCAGCAGTACCTCTCGGTCAGGGCAGTTTGCCAATCAGCCCCAGCATTTT. Encoded protein: CASSTSRSGQFANQPQHF. The chain recombines TRBV6-2 or TRBV6-3 with TRBJ1-5; a weak D match, TRBD1 (5 bases). The germline V gene has CDR1 MNHEY and CDR2 SVGEGT. The CDR3 has 18 residues. V lost 5 bases to trimming and J lost 3 bases, with 23 bases between them.

For the CDR3, the DNA is TGTGCCAGCAGTGTACCATCCGGAGAACGGTTCGAGGGTTTCAGCAATCAGCCCCAGCATTTT. Translated, it gives CASSVPSGERFEGFSNQPQHF. The chain joins TRBV6-4 to TRBJ1-5; D ambiguous. Deletions cut 4 bases from V and 1 base from J, with 29 bases between. The CDR3 consists of 21 residues. Looked up from germline, CDR1 is MRHNA and CDR2 is SNTAGT.

This clonotype has more than one count but fewer than ten. A much larger clonotype is one base distant, so this may be a read error. The V call is TRBV11-2, the J call TRBJ1-1; a weak D match, TRBD1 (5 bases). CDR3 length: 13 residues. Germline CDR1 is SGHAT and CDR2 is FQNNGV. The CDR3 protein is CASSLAWGAEACF. CDR3 sequence (DNA): TGTGCCAGCAGCTTAGCTTGGGGCGCTGAAGCTTGCTTT.

With respect to this clonotype: Germline and junction disagree at one end, which may indicate a read error. This chain connects TRBV4-1 to TRBJ1-2; perhaps TRBD1 as D (5 bases). This CDR3 has 12 residues. CDR1 and CDR2 from the germline V gene are MGHRA and YSYEKL. In nucleotides, the CDR3 is TGCGCCAGCATCCAAGGGACGTTCAATTTTACCTTC. It is translated as CASIQGTFNFTF.

This clonotype showed up many times. This chain joins TRBV10-3 and TRBJ2-7; possibly TRBD1 or TRBD2 for D (5 bases each). This CDR3 contains 14 residues. V lost 10 bases to trimming and J lost 0 bases, with 16 bases between them. CDR1 is ENHRY and CDR2 is SYGVKD in the germline V gene. The CDR3 loop reads CATKDAGSSYEQYF. Written as DNA, the CDR3 is TGTGCCACCAAGGATGCAGGGAGCTCCTACGAGCAGTACTTC.

This clonotype was detected many times. V is TRBV11-2 and J is TRBJ1-2, with a possible D match to TRBD1 (6 bases). CDR3 length: 13 residues. The germline gives CDR1 SGHAT, CDR2 FQNNGV. V was clipped by 5 bases and J by 8 bases, with 15 bases between them. CDR3 loop: CASSLNRDGGYTF. CDR3 in DNA: TGTGCCAGCAGCCTAAACAGGGATGGCGGCTACACCTTC. Full variable domain (outside the CDR3, taken from reference TRBV11-2 and TRBJ1-2): EAGVAQSPRYKIIEKRQSVAFWCNPISGHATLYWYQQILGQGPKLLIQFQNNGVVDDSQLPKDRFSAERLKGVDSTLKIQPAKLEDSAVYLCASSLNRDGGYTFGSGTRLTVV.